The 7 T cell receptor beta chains given below trace back to one sample, sequenced in a study of T cells after yellow fever vaccination. One entry per CDR3 protein, called by TCRdb with MiXCR from the 5' RACE reads. The sample gives fewer than 350,000 distinct CDR3 sequences, roughly 8.7% of which show up once; more than 15% is in the top ten. This material consisted of PBMCs, taken on the day of the first yellow fever vaccination. Receptors were obtained from a man between 18 and 29 years old who received the YFV17D yellow fever vaccine.

In this sample, this clonotype turned up many times. The chain recombines TRBV25-1 with TRBJ1-5, with a weak D call TRBD1 (6 bases). This CDR3 has 15 residues. Per germline, CDR1 MGHDK and CDR2 SYGVNS. With 3 bases removed from V and 3 bases from J, the gap between germline ends came to 12 bases. CDR3 in amino acids: CASSESGGLNQPQHF. Written as DNA, the CDR3 is TGTGCCAGCAGTGAGTCCGGGGGGCTCAATCAGCCCCAGCATTTT.

The CDR3 region is CASSQGPTAGNTIYF. In DNA, the CDR3 is TGTGCCAGCAGCCAAGGTCCGACAGCCGGAAACACCATATATTTT. V usage is TRBV4-2 and J usage is TRBJ1-3; TRBD1 is a possible D gene (5 bases). This CDR3 has 15 residues. In germline, CDR1 is LGHNA, CDR2 YNFKEQ. V was shortened by 1 base and J by 4 bases, with 11 bases between the two germline ends.

This clonotype was counted ten times or more. The V call is TRBV12-3 or TRBV12-4, the J call TRBJ2-7; a possible D gene is TRBD1 (6 bases). This CDR3 has 13 residues. V lost 3 bases and J lost 2, with 8 bases in between. The CDR3 nucleotides read TGTGCCAGCAGTTTTGCAGGGGCCTACGAGCAGTACTTC. This translates into CASSFAGAYEQYF.

In nucleotides, the CDR3 is TGTGCCAGCAGCTTAAGGCTGAGTAGCGAAAAACTGTTTTTT. Residues: CASSLRLSSEKLFF. The chain recombines TRBV7-9 with TRBJ1-4, with D hard to call. Trimming pared 2 bases from V and 8 bases from J, leaving 12 bases between. Germline V gene lookup returns CDR1 SEHNR and CDR2 FQNEAQ (reference sequence). The CDR3 length is 14 residues.

In this sample, this clonotype turned up many times. The genes are TRBV5-1 and TRBJ1-1; D is unclear. Trimming took off 0 bases at V and 5 bases at J, with 11 bases between the two ends. The CDR3 spans 14 residues. Germline lookup yields CDR1 SGHRS and CDR2 YFSETQ. CDR3 bases: TGCGCCAGCAGCTTGGCCGTGGGTGGGACTGAAGCTTTCTTT. It translates to CASSLAVGGTEAFF. The full variable domain, with the rest looked up from reference TRBV5-1 and TRBJ1-1, is KAGVTQTPRYLIKTRGQQVTLSCSPISGHRSVSWYQQTPGQGLQFLFEYFSETQRNKGNFPGRFSGRQFSNSRSEMNVSTLELGDSALYLCASSLAVGGTEAFFGQGTRLTVV.

V usage is TRBV9 and J usage is TRBJ1-4, with 8 bases that match TRBD1. The CDR3 runs 15 residues. CDR1 and CDR2 from the germline V gene are SGDLS and YYNGEE. Unmatched junction bases numbered 7, after V lost 1 base and J lost 8 bases. The CDR3 bases are TGTGCCAGCAGCGTACAGACAGGGGCCCGGGAAAAACTGTTTTTT. Protein product: CASSVQTGAREKLFF.

The table lists this clonotype with a few counts. The V gene is TRBV7-8, the J gene TRBJ1-6; D perhaps matches TRBD1 (5 bases). Germline V gene sequence: CDR1 SGHVS, CDR2 FQNEAQ. The V and J ends lost 0 bases and 11 bases respectively, with 14 bases between them. The CDR3 has 15 residues. The CDR3 region is CASSLAGREGPPLHF. The CDR3 DNA sequence: TGTGCCAGCAGCTTAGCCGGCAGGGAGGGGCCACCCCTCCACTTT.